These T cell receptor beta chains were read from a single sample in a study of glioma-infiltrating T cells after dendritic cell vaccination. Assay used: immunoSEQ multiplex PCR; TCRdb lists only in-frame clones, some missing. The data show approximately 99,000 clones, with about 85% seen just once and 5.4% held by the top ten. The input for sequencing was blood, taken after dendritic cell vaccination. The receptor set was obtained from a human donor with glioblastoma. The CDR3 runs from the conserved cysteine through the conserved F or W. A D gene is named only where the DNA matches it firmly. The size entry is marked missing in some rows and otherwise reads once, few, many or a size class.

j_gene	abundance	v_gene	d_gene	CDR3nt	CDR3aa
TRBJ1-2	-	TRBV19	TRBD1	TGTGCCAGTAGTACAACAGGGGGCAACTATGGCTACACCTTC	CASSTTGGNYGYTF
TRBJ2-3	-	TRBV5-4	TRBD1	TGTGCCAGCAGCCACCCATCCCAAGGACAGGGAGGAGGGACGCAGTATTTT	CASSHPSQGQGGGTQYF
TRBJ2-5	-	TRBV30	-	TGTGCCTGGAGTGGGGGGGACGAGACCCAGTACTTC	CAWSGGDETQYF
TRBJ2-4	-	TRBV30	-	TGTGCCTGGAGTGTACAGGGTCTAGCCAAAAACATTCAGTACTTC	CAWSVQGLAKNIQYF
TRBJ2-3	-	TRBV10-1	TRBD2	TGCGCCAGCAGCATAGCGGGAGACACCACAGATACGCAGTATTTT	CASSIAGDTTDTQYF
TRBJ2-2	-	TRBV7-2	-	TGTGCCAGCAGCTCACGGGGCACCGGGGAGCTGTTTTTT	CASSSRGTGELFF
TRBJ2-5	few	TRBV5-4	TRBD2	TGTGCCAGCAGCTTGAAAGCGGGAGTCGAGACCCAGTACTTC	CASSLKAGVETQYF
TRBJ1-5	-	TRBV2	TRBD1	TGTGCCAGCACCAGAACAGGGGATCAGCCCCAGCATTTT	CASTRTGDQPQHF
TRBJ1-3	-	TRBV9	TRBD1	TGTGCCAGCAGCACCACGGACAGGGGGCCTGGAAACACCATATATTTT	CASSTTDRGPGNTIYF
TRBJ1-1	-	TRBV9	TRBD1	TGTGCCAGCAGCATCCCCAGGGGGCCAGCTTTCTTT	CASSIPRGPAFF
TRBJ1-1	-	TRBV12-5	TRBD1	TGTGCTAGTGGTTTGCTCTTACGAGGACAGGGGGCGGACACTGAAGCTTTCTTT	CASGLLLRGQGADTEAFF
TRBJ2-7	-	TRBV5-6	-	TGTGCCAGCAGTCGTGAACGGGTGGGCGAGCAGTACTTC	CASSRERVGEQYF
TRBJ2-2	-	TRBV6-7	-	TGTGCCAGCAGCTCAGGGGACGACGGGGAGCTGTTTTTT	CASSSGDDGELFF
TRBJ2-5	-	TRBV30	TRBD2	TGTGCCTGGAGTCTCCCGGCCGGAGCGGGGGGCGCCGAGACCCAGTACTTC	CAWSLPAGAGGAETQYF
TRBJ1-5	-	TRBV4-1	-	TGCGCCAGCAGCCAAGGATCCAGGGTAGATCAGCCCCAGCATTTT	CASSQGSRVDQPQHF
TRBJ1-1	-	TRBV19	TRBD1	TGTGCCAGTAGTATCACAGGGGCGGGGACTGAAGCTTTCTTT	CASSITGAGTEAFF
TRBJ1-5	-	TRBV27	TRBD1	TGTGCCAGCGCCTCGGACAGGGGGTTGAGCAATCAGCCCCAGCATTTT	CASASDRGLSNQPQHF
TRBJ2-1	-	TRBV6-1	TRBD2	TGTGCCAGCGGTTCCCTAGCGGGGGGGCCCAATGAGCAGTTCTTC	CASGSLAGGPNEQFF
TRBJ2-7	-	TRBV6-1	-	TGTGCCAGCAGTGGACCCGGGGCAGGGGGGTACGAGCAGTACTTC	CASSGPGAGGYEQYF
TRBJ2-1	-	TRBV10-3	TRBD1	TGTGCCATCAGTGAGTCGGAGACAGGGGGCTACAATGAGCAGTTCTTC	CAISESETGGYNEQFF
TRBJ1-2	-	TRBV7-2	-	TGTGCCAGCAGCTTGTGGGGGGGTGGTGGCTACACCTTC	CASSLWGGGGYTF
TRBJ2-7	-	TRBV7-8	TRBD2	TGTGCCAGCAGCTTAGTAAGGTCTAGCGGAGTGGAGTCCGAGCAGTACTTC	CASSLVRSSGVESEQYF
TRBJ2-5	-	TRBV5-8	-	TGTGCCAGCAGCCCTCGGCGGGAGACCCAGTACTTC	CASSPRRETQYF
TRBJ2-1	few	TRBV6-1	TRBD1	TGTGCCAGCAGTCCCGACAGGGGCTGGTACAATGAGCAGTTCTTC	CASSPDRGWYNEQFF
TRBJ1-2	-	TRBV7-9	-	TGTGCCAGCAGCCCAGACAGTTATGGCTACACCTTC	CASSPDSYGYTF
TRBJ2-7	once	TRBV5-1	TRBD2	TGCGCCAGCAGCAGATCTAGCGGGAGCTACGAGCAGTACTTC	CASSRSSGSYEQYF
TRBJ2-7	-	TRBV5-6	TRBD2	TGTGCCAGCAGCTGGAGACTAGCGGGATGGTACGAGCAGTACTTC	CASSWRLAGWYEQYF
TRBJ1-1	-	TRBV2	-	TGTGCCAGCAGTGGGACAGCGAACACTGAAGCTTTCTTT	CASSGTANTEAFF
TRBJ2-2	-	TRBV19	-	TGTGCCAGTAGTATGGGTCGGCGTGGAACCCGAGGGGGCACCGGGGAGCTGTTTTTT	CASSMGRRGTRGGTGELFF
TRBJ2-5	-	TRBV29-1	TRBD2	TGCAGCTTTGAGGGTTCCCGCTGGAGCGGGGGGGAGACCCAGTACTTC	CSFEGSRWSGGETQYF
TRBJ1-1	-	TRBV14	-	TGTGCCAGCACCCAGTCGGTGAACACTGAAGCTTTCTTT	CASTQSVNTEAFF
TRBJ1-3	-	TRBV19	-	TGTGCCAGTATCAGGGATCAGAGCTCTGGAAACACCATATATTTT	CASIRDQSSGNTIYF
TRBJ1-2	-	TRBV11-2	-	TGTGCCAGCAGCTTAGGGCAGGTGTATGGCTACACCTTC	CASSLGQVYGYTF
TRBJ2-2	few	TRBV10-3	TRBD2	TGTGCCACCCGGACTAGCGGGGACGCCGGGGAGCTGTTTTTT	CATRTSGDAGELFF
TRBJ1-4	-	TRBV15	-	TGTGCCACCAGCAGGGTTTTCCAGGAAAAACTGTTTTTT	CATSRVFQEKLFF
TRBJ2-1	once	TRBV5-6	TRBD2	TGTGCCAGCAGCTCGAGCGGGGGGGCATTCAATGAGCAGTTCTTC	CASSSSGGAFNEQFF
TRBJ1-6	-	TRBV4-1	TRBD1	TGCGCCAGCAGCCAACAGACAGGGCTGGGCTCACCCCTCCACTTT	CASSQQTGLGSPLHF
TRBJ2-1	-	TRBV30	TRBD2	TGTGCCTCGGCGGGACTAGCGGGAGGCGAGCAGTTCTTC	CASAGLAGGEQFF
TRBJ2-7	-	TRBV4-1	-	TGCGCCAGCAGCCACTTATTCCGACAGTCAAGTGCAGCCTACGAGCAGTACTTC	CASSHLFRQSSAAYEQYF
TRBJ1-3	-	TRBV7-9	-	TGTGCCAGCAGCTTCCCGAGTGACTCTGGAAACACCATATATTTT	CASSFPSDSGNTIYF
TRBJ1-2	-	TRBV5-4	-	TGTGCCAGCAGCTTGGGGTATGGTGGGGGGACTTACTATGGCTACACCTTC	CASSLGYGGGTYYGYTF
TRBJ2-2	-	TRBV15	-	TGTGCCACCAGCAGACAGGTTTTGAACACCGGGGAGCTGTTTTTT	CATSRQVLNTGELFF
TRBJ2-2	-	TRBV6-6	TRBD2	TGTGCCAGCGGCCGCGTACGGGGACTAAACACCGGGGAGCTGTTTTTT	CASGRVRGLNTGELFF
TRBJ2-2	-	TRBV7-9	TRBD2	TGTGCCAGCAGCCGACTTAGCGGGGGGGCGAACACCGGGGAGCTGTTTTTT	CASSRLSGGANTGELFF
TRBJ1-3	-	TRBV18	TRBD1	TGTGCCAGCTCACCACAGGGGGCGAACACCATATATTTT	CASSPQGANTIYF
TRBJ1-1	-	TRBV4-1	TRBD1	TGCGCCAGCAGCCAAGCGGACAGGGTCACTGAAGCTTTCTTT	CASSQADRVTEAFF
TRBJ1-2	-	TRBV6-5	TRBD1	TGTGCCAGCAGGTCCGCGGGACAGGTCAACTATGGCTACACCTTC	CASRSAGQVNYGYTF
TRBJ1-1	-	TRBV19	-	-	CASTSGVSLAEAFF
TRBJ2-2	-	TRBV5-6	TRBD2	TGTGCCAGCAGCTTACTAGCGGGGGGGCTTGCCGGGGAGCTGTTTTTT	CASSLLAGGLAGELFF
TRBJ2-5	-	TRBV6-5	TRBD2	TGTGCCAGCAGGGCTAGCGGTCAAGAGACCCAGTACTTC	CASRASGQETQYF
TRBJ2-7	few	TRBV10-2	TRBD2	TGCGCCAGCAGTGAGTCTAGCGGGACTACCTACGAGCAGTACTTC	CASSESSGTTYEQYF
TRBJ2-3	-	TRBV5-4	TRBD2	TGTGCCAGCAGCTTAAAGCGGGAGCGGTCAGATACGCAGTATTTT	CASSLKRERSDTQYF
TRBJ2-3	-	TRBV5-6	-	TGTGCCAGCAGCTTGGTTCCGGCAGATACGCAGTATTTT	CASSLVPADTQYF
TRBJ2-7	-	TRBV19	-	TGTGCCAGTAGTATACAGGGTCATGAGCAGTACTTC	CASSIQGHEQYF
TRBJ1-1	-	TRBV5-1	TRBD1	TGCGCCAGCAGCTCCCAAATCCAGACAGGGGGCGTCGCTGAAGCTTTCTTT	CASSSQIQTGGVAEAFF
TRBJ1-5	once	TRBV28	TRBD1	TGTGCCAGCAGACAGCCGGGACAGGGGGCTGTTCAGCCCCAGCATTTT	CASRQPGQGAVQPQHF
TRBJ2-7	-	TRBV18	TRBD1	TGTGCCAGCTCACCACAGGACAGGATAGAGCAGTACTTC	CASSPQDRIEQYF
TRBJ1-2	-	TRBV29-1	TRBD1	TGCAACGTTGAGGGACAGGGGGCTAATGGCTACACCTTC	CNVEGQGANGYTF
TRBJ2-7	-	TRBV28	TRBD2	TGTGCCAGCAGTTTCCCGGGACTAGCCCAATCCTACGAGCAGTACTTC	CASSFPGLAQSYEQYF
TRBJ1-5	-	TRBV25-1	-	TGTGCCAGCAGTGATCCAGGGAGCAATCAGCCCCAGCATTTT	CASSDPGSNQPQHF